This T cell receptor beta chain was sequenced for a study of T-cell memory formation after mild COVID-19. This clonotype came up a few times. One entry per CDR3 protein, called by TCRdb with MiXCR from the 5' RACE reads. The table shows 500,000 to 600,000 distinct CDR3 sequences, with roughly 18% occurring only once. The sequenced sample was PBMCs or a T cell subset sorted from them (not recorded which). This clonotype was obtained from an adult woman who had mild COVID-19 (a few samples of this study predate the infection). Cell type and time point are not known.

CDR3 residues: CASSLRPGAIAGLGNEQFF. The CDR3 DNA follows: TGTGCCAGCAGCTTACGCCCAGGGGCGATAGCGGGACTTGGGAATGAGCAGTTCTTC. The chain carries TRBV7-8 and TRBJ2-1, with 8 nucleotides matching TRBD2. The V gene's germline CDR1 is SGHVS and CDR2 FQNEAQ. Trimming removed 2 bases from V and 7 bases from J; junction bases left unmatched: 19. CDR3 size: 19 residues.